The clone carrying this T cell receptor beta chain occurred many times. Its antigen is not known. V shed 1 base and J 6 bases; nucleotides not matched to a gene: 22. The CDR3 is made up of 20 amino acids. Regarding time point: newly diagnosed GD, antithyroid drugs for less than 3 months. PBMC-derived RNA was used for the TCR library. The sample belongs to a study of regulatory T cells in long-lasting Graves disease. Building of the TCR beta libraries involved iRepertoire HTBI primers and Arm-PCR of CDR3 regions. TCRdb re-derived calls from the multiplex PCR reads in MiXCR, one entry per CDR3 protein. The sample has approximately 400,000 distinct CDR3 sequences, 12% seen once. Findings and caveats of the study: Newly diagnosed patients had higher TCR diversity than persistent Graves' patients did. Persistent patients shared thousands of public clonotypes among themselves. Newly diagnosed patients shared fewer, at about a thousand.

This sample was also put to use in a study of T cells in Graves' hyperthyroidism and ophthalmopathy. That work states: Patients counted as stable if ophthalmopathy did not develop within 18 months.

V is TRBV12-3 or TRBV12-4 and J is TRBJ1-2, with 8 bases that match TRBD1. The source is a woman between 18 and 30 years old with Graves disease. The material sequenced was peripheral blood mononuclear cells (PBMCs), taken at new diagnosis, from a patient treated with antithyroid drugs. The CDR3 nucleotides are TGTGCCAGCAGTTTAGATCCGGGACAGGTACTGGAGTTGACTTTGGATGGCTACACCTTC. This translates into CASSLDPGQVLELTLDGYTF.